These T cell receptor beta chains were read from a single sample in a study of cytomegalovirus exposure and HLA in healthy donors. This table comes from immunoSEQ multiplex PCR, and its TCRdb copy is limited to in-frame clones, with some not included. The repertoire has around 130,000 clones, about 80% of them found once; the top ten carry 1% to 1.5%. Sequencing input: PBMCs. Source of these receptors: a man in his fifties or sixties in good health and CMV-seronegative. CDR3s include the opening cysteine and the closing phenylalanine or tryptophan. A D gene is named only where the DNA matches it firmly. The size field is filled for only some rows; it gives once, few, many or a size class.

>TRBD1|TRBV10-3|-|TRBJ2-5
TGTGCCATCAGTGAGAGGGCAGGGGGCAAAGAGACCCAGTACTTC
CAISERAGGKETQYF
>TRBD1|TRBV11-3|-|TRBJ2-1
TGTGCCAGCAGCTTAGAGTTCCGGGGGCAGGGGGCGCGGGATGAGCAGTTCTTC
CASSLEFRGQGARDEQFF
>-|TRBV28|-|TRBJ1-1
TGTGCCAGCATCTGGGGGGGAATGAACACTGAAGCTTTCTTT
CASIWGGMNTEAFF
>TRBD2|TRBV5-4|-|TRBJ2-7
TGTGCCAGCAGCTTGCGACTAGCGGGATCTTCTTACGAGCAGTACTTC
CASSLRLAGSSYEQYF
>-|TRBV2|-|TRBJ2-3
TGTGCCAGCAAGAGGGAGACAGATACGCAGTATTTT
CASKRETDTQYF
>TRBD1|TRBV11-2|few|TRBJ2-2
TGTGCCAGCAGCTCGGGACAGCCGAACACCGGGGAGCTGTTTTTT
CASSSGQPNTGELFF
>TRBD1|TRBV2|-|TRBJ2-3
TGTGCCAGCAGACAAAGACAGGGGAAGGTTGCAGATACGCAGTATTTT
CASRQRQGKVADTQYF
>TRBD2|TRBV7-9|-|TRBJ2-1
TGTGCCAGCAGCTCCCCCGGGACTAGCTACAATGAGCAGTTCTTC
CASSSPGTSYNEQFF
>-|TRBV30|once|TRBJ2-3
TGTGCCTGGGATAGGGGCAGGAACACAGATACGCAGTATTTT
CAWDRGRNTDTQYF
>TRBD1|TRBV6-1|-|TRBJ1-4
TGTGCCAGCAGTGAGACAGGGGGGAGTGTTAATGAAAAACTGTTTTTT
CASSETGGSVNEKLFF
>-|TRBV5-1|-|TRBJ2-1
TGCGCCAGCAGCTTGATAGGGAGTTCCTACAATGAGCAGTTCTTC
CASSLIGSSYNEQFF
>TRBD1|TRBV18|few|TRBJ2-7
TGTGCCAGCTCACCAATATCCGGACAGGTCACGGCCGAGCAGTACTTC
CASSPISGQVTAEQYF
>TRBD1|TRBV19|-|TRBJ1-5
TGTGCCAGTAGTGCTCTAATGGGACAGGTAGCCCAGCATTTT
CASSALMGQVAQHF
>TRBD2|TRBV14|once|TRBJ2-5
TGTGCCAGCAGTCGGACTAGGCAAGAGACCCAGTACTTC
CASSRTRQETQYF
>TRBD1|TRBV7-3|-|TRBJ1-5
TGTGCCAGCATCTGCAGGGGGCGCCGGGGATGGAGCAATCAGCCCCAGCATTTT
CASICRGRRGWSNQPQHF